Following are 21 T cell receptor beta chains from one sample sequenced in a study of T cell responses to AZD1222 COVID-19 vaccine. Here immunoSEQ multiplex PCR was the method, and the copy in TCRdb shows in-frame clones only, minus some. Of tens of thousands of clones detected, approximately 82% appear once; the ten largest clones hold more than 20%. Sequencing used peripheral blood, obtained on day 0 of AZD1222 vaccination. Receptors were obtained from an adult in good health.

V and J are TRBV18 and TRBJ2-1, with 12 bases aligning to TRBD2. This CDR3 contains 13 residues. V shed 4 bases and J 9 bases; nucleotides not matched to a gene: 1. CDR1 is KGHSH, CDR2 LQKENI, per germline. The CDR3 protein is CASSLLAGGEQFF. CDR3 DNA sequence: TGTGCCAGCTCACTACTAGCGGGAGGTGAGCAGTTCTTC.

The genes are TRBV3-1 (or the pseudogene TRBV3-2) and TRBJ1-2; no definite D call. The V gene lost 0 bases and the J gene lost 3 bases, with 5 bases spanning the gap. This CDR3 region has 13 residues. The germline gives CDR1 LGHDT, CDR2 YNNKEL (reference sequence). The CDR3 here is CASSQEGYYGYTF. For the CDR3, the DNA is TGTGCCAGCAGCCAAGAAGGCTACTATGGCTACACCTTC.

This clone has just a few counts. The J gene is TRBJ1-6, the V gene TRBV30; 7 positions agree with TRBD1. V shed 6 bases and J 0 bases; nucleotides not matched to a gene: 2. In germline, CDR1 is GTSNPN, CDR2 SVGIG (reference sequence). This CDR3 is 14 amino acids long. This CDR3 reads CACRGSSYNSPLHF. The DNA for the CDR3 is TGTGCCTGCAGGGGGAGCTCCTATAATTCACCCCTCCACTTT.

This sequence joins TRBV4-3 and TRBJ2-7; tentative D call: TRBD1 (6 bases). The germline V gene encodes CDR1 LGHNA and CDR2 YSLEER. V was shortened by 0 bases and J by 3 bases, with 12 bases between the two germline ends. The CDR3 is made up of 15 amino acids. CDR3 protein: CASSQDVGTSYEQYF. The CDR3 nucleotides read TGCGCCAGCAGCCAAGATGTCGGGACAAGCTACGAGCAGTACTTC.

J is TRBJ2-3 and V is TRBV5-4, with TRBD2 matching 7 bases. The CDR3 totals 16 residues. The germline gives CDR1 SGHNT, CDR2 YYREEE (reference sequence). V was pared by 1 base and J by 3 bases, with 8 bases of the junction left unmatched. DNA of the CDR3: TGTGCCAGCAGCTTGCGACTAGCACGAGGGACAGATACGCAGTATTTT. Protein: CASSLRLARGTDTQYF.

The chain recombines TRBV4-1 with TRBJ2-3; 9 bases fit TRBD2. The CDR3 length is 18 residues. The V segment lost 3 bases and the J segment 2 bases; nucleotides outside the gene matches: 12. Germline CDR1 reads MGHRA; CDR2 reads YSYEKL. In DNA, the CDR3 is TGCGCCAGCAGCCATGAGGATCCGGGACTAGCACCCACAGATACGCAGTATTTT. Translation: CASSHEDPGLAPTDTQYF.

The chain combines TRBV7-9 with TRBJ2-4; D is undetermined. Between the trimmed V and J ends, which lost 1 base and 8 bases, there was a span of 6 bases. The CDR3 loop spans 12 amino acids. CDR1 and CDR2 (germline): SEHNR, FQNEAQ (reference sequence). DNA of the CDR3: TGTGCCAGCAGCTTAGGAGACTACATTCAGTACTTC. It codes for CASSLGDYIQYF.

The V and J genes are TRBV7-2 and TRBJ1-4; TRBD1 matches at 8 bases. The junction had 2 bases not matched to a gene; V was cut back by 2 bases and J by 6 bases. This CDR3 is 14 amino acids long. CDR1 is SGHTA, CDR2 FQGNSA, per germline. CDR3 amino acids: CASSLQGADEKLFF. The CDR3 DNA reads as TGTGCCAGCAGCTTACAGGGGGCGGATGAAAAACTGTTTTTT.

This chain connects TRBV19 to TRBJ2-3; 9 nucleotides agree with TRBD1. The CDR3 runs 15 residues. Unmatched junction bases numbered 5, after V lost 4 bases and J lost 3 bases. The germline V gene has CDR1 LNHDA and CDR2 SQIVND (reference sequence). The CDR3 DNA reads TGTGCCAGTAGTAATTGGGACAGGGAGACAGATACGCAGTATTTT. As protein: CASSNWDRETDTQYF.

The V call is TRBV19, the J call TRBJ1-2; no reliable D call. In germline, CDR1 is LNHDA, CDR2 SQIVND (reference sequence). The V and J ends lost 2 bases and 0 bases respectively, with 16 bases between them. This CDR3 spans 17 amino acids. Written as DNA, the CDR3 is TGTGCCAGTAGTATAATTATGGACGGCCTTTCTAACTATGGCTACACCTTC. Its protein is CASSIIMDGLSNYGYTF.

This CDR3 is CASSYSFWNTGELFF. As DNA, the CDR3 is TGTGCCAGCAGTTACTCGTTTTGGAACACCGGGGAGCTGTTTTTT. The chain employs TRBV6-5 and TRBJ2-2; D is unresolved. V dropped 0 bases and J dropped 1 base, with 6 bases sitting between them. Germline-derived CDR1 and CDR2 are MNHEY and SVGAGI. This CDR3 has 15 amino acids.

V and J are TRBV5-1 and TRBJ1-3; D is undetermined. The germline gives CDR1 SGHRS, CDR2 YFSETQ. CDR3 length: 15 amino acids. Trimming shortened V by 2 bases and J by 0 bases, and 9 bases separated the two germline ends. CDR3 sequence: CASSFDINSGNTIYF. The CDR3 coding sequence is TGCGCCAGCAGCTTCGACATTAACTCTGGAAACACCATATATTTT.

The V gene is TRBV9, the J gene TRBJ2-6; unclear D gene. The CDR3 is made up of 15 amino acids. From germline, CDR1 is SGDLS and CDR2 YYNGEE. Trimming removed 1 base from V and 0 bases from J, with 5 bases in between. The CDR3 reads CASSVLTSGANVLTF. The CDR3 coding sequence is TGTGCCAGCAGCGTACTGACCTCTGGGGCCAACGTCCTGACTTTC.

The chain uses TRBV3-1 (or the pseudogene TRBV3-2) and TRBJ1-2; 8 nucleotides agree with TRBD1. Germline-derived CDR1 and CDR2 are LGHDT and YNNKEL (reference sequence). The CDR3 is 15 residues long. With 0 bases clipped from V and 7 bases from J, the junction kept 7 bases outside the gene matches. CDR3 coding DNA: TGTGCCAGCAGCCAAGAATGGCAGGGGGCCGGTGGCTACACCTTC. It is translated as CASSQEWQGAGGYTF.

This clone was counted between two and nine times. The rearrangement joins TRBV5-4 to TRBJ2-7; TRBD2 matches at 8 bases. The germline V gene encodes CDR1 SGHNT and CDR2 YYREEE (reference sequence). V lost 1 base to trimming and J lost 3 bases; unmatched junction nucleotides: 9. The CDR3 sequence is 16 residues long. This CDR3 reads CASSLSLAGGLYEQYF. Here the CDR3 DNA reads TGTGCCAGCAGCTTGTCGCTAGCGGGCGGCCTCTACGAGCAGTACTTC. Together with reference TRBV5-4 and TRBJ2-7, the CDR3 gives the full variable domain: ETGVTQSPTHLIKTRGQQVTLRCSSQSGHNTVSWYQQALGQGPQFIFQYYREEENGRGNFPPRFSGLQFPNYSSELNVNALELDDSALYLCASSLSLAGGLYEQYFGPGTRLTVT.

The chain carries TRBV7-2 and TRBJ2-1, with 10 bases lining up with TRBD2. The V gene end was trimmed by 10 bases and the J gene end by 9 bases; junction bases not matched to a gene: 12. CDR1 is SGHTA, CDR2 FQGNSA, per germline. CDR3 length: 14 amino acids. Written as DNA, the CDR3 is TGTGCCACCCAGGGAGCTAGCGGGAGACCTGAGCAGTTCTTC. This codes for CATQGASGRPEQFF.

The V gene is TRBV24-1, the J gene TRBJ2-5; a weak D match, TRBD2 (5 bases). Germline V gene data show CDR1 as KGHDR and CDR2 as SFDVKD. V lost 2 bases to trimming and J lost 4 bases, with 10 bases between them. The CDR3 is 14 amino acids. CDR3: CATSDSRGAETQYF. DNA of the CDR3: TGTGCCACCAGTGATTCTCGGGGAGCAGAGACCCAGTACTTC.

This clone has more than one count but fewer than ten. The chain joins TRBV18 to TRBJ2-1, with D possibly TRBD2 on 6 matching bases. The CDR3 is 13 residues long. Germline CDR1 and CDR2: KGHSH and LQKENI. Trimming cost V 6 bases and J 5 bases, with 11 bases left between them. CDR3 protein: CASSPVADNEQFF. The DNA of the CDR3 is TGTGCCAGCTCGCCGGTAGCGGACAATGAGCAGTTCTTC.

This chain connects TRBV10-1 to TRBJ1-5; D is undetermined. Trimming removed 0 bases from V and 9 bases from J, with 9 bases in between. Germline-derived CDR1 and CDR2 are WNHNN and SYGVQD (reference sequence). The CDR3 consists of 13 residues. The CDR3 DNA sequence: TGCGCCAGCAGTGAGTCCTTAGGAGTGCCCCAGCATTTT. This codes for CASSESLGVPQHF.

Here the CDR3 reads CASRRTGVWGAQYF. The CDR3 nucleotides are TGTGCCAGCAGGCGGACAGGGGTTTGGGGCGCGCAGTATTTT. The rearrangement uses TRBV28 and TRBJ2-3; 9 bases are shared with TRBD1. The CDR3 has 14 residues. Germline V gene lookup returns CDR1 MDHEN and CDR2 SYDVKM. Germline trimming cut 6 bases from V and 10 bases from J; bases unmatched to any gene: 11.

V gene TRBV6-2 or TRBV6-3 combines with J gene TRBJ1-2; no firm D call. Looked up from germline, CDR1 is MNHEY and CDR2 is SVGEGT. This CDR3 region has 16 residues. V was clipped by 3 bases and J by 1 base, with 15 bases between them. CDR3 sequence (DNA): TGTGCCAGCAGTTATAGGGTAACAGCCCTTAACTATGGCTACACCTTC. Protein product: CASSYRVTALNYGYTF.